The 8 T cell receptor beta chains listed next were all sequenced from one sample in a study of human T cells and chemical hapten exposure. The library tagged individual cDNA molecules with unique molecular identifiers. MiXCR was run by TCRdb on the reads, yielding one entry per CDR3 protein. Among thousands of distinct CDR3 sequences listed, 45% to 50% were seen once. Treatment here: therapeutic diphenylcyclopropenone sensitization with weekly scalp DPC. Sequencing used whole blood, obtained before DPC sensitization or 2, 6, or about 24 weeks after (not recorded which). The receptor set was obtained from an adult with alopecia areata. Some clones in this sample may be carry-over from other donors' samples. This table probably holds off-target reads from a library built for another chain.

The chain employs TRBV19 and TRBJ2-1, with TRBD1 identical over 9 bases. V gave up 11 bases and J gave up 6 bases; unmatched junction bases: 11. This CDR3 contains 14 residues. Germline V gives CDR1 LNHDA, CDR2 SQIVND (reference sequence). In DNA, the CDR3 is TGTGCCGTGGCTAGGGACAGGGCAGTCAATGAGCAGTTCTTC. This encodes CAVARDRAVNEQFF.

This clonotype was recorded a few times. The CDR3 sequence is CASSSTDTQYF. The CDR3 DNA is TGTGCCAGCAGTTCCACAGATACGCAGTATTTT. The rearrangement joins TRBV28 to TRBJ2-3; D gene uncertain. Germline CDR1 and CDR2: MDHEN and SYDVKM. Trimming stripped 4 bases from V and 2 bases from J, with 1 base between. This CDR3 comprises 11 residues.

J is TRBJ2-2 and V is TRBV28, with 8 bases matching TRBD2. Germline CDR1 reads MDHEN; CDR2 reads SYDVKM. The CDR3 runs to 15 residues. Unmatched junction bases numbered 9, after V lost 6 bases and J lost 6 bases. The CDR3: CASSPAGAWAGELFF. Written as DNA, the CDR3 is TGTGCCAGCAGCCCAGCGGGGGCATGGGCCGGGGAGCTGTTTTTT.

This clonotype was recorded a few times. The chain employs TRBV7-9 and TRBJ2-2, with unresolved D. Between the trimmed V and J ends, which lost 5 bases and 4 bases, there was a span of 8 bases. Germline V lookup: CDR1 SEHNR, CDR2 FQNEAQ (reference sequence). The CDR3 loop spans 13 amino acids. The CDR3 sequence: CASSPPPTGELFF. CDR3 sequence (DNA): TGTGCCAGCAGCCCTCCCCCCACCGGGGAGCTGTTTTTT.

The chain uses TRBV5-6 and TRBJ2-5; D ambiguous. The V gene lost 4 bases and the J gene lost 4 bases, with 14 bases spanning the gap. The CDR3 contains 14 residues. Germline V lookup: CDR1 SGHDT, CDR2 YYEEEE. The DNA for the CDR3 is TGTGCCAGCAGCGTAGGGTTTTTGGGAGAGACCCAGTACTTC. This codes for CASSVGFLGETQYF.

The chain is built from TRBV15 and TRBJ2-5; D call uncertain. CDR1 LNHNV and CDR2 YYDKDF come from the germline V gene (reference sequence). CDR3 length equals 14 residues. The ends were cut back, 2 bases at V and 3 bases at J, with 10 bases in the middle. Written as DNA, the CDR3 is TGTGCCACCAGCAGACCAGACACCGAAGAGACCCAGTACTTC. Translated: CATSRPDTEETQYF.

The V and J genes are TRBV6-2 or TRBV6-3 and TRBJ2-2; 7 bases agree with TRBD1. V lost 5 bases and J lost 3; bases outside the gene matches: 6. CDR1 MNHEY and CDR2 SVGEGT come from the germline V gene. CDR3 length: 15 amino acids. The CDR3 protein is CASSPGTVYTGELFF. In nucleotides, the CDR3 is TGTGCCAGCAGTCCCGGGACAGTCTACACCGGGGAGCTGTTTTTT.

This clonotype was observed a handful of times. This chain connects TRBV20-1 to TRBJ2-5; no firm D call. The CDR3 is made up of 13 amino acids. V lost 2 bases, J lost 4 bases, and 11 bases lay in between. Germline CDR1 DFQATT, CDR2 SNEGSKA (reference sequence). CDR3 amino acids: CSARPQLGETQYF. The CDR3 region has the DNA TGCAGTGCTAGACCCCAACTCGGAGAGACCCAGTACTTC.